This record covers a single T cell receptor (beta chain). The target antigen is unknown. This entry comes from a study of cytomegalovirus exposure and HLA in healthy donors. Study summary: Membership in the Caucasian-associated ancestry cluster was found for around 81% of around 380 genotyped donors. Study results and limitations: V- and J-gene trimming in TCR beta was tied to a missense DCLRE1C variant by an analysis performed later. Later analysis reportedly placed an Asian-associated ancestry cluster below the roughly 680-donor mean in N-insertions. In a later analysis, HLA-C alleles had the fewest associated TCRs, DRB1 alleles the most.

V shed 1 base and J 1 base; nucleotides not matched to a gene: 3. Germline CDR1 SGHVS, CDR2 FNYEAQ. This CDR3 is 15 amino acids long. The PCR ran on 60 Vbeta and 13 Jbeta primers. Some clones are missing from TCRdb's copy, which holds only in-frame ones; the method was immunoSEQ multiplex PCR. The profile shows around 230,000 clones, 80% to 90% of them singletons. The sequence was obtained from a girl aged 2 to 10 in good health and CMV-seronegative. The sequencing sample was made of PBMCs. This chain links TRBV7-6 with TRBJ2-5; 7 bases align to TRBD2. The CDR3 bases are TGTGCCAGCAGCTTAGGTTGGGGGGGCCAAGAGACCCAGTACTTC. This gives the protein CASSLGWGGQETQYF.